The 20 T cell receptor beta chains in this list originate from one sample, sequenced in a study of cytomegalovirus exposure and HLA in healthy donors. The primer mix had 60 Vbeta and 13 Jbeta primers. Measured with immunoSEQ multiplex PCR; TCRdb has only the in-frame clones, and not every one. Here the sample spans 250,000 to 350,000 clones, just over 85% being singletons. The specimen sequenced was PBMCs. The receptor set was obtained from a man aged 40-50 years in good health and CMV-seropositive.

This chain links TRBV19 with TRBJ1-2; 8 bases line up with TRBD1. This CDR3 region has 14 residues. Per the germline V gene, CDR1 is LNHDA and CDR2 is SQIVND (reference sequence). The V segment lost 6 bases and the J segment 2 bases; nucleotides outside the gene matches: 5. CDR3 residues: CASSTTGVNYGYTF. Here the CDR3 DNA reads TGTGCCAGTAGCACGACAGGGGTCAACTATGGCTACACCTTC.

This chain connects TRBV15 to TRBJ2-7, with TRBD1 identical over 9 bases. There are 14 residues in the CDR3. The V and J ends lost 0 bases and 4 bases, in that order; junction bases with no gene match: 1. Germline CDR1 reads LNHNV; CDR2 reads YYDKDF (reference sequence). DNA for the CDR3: TGTGCCACCAGCAGAGAGGGGACAGGGTACGAGCAGTACTTC. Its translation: CATSREGTGYEQYF.

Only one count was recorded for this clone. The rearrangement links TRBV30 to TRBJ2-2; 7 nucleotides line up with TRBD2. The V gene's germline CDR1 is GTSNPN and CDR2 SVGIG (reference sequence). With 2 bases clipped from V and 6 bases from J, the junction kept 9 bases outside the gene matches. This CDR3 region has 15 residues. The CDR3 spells CAWSKGLGLAGELFF. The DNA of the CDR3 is TGTGCCTGGAGTAAAGGACTAGGTCTTGCCGGGGAGCTGTTTTTT.

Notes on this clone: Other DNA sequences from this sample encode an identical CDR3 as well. CDR3 loop: CASSLAGTGYEQYF. Written as DNA, the CDR3 is TGTGCCAGCAGCTTAGCCGGGACAGGCTACGAGCAGTACTTC. This chain joins TRBV7-2 and TRBJ2-7; 8 bases are shared with TRBD1. Germline loops: CDR1 SGHTA, CDR2 FQGNSA. The V segment lost 0 bases and the J segment 3 bases; nucleotides outside the gene matches: 1. The CDR3 extends over 14 amino acids.

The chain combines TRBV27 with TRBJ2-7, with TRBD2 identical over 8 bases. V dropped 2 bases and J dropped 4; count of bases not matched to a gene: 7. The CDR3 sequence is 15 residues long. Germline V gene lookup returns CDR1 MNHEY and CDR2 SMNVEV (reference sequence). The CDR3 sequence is CASSLAGGEWYEQYF. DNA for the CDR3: TGTGCCAGCAGTTTAGCGGGAGGAGAGTGGTACGAGCAGTACTTC.

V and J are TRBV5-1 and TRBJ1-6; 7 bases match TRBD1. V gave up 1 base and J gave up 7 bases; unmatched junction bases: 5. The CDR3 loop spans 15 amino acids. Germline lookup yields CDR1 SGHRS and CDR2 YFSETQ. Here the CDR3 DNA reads TGCGCCAGCAGCTTGCATCAGGGGGGAAATTCACCCCTCCACTTT. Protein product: CASSLHQGGNSPLHF.

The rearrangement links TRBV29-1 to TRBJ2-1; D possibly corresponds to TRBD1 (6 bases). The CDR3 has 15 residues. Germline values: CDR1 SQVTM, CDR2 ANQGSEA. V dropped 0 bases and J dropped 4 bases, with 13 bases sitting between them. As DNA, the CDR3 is TGCAGCGTTGAAGAGACGGACAGAGGATACAATGAGCAGTTCTTC. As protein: CSVEETDRGYNEQFF.

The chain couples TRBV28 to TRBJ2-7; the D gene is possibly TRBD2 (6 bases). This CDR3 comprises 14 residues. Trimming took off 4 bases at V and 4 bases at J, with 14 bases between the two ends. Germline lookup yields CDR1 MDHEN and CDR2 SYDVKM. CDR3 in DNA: TGTGCCAGCAGTTCGGCGGGGCCTTCTTACGAGCAGTACTTC. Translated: CASSSAGPSYEQYF.

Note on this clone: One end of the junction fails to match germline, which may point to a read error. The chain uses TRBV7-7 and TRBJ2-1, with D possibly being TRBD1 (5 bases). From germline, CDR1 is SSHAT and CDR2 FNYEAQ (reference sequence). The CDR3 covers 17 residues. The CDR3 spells CASSQAVSGYGYNEQFF. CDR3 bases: TGTGCTAGCAGCCAAGCTGTGTCAGGGTACGGGTACAATGAGCAGTTCTTC.

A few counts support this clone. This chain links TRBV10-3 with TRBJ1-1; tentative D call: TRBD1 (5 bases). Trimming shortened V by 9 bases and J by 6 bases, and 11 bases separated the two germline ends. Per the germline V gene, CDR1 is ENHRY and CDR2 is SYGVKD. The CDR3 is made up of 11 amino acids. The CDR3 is CAIRTGAEAFF. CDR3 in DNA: TGTGCCATACGGACGGGGGCTGAAGCTTTCTTT.

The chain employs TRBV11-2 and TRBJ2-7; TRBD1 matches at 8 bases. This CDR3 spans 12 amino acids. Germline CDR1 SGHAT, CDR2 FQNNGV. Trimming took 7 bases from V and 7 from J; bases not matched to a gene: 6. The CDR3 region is CASTNGQGEQYF. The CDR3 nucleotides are TGTGCCAGCACCAACGGACAGGGAGAGCAGTACTTC.

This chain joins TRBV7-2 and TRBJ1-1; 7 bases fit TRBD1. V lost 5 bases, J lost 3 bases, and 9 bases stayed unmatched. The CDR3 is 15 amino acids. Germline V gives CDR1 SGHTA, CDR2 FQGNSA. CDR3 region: CASSLTRQGDTEAFF. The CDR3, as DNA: TGTGCCAGCAGCCTTACTAGGCAGGGGGACACTGAAGCTTTCTTT.

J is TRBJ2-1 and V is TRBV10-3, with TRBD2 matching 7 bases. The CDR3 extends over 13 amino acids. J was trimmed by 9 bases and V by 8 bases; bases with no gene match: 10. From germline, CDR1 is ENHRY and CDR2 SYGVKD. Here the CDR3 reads CAIGQRDRGEQFF. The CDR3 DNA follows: TGTGCCATCGGGCAGCGGGATAGGGGTGAGCAGTTCTTC.

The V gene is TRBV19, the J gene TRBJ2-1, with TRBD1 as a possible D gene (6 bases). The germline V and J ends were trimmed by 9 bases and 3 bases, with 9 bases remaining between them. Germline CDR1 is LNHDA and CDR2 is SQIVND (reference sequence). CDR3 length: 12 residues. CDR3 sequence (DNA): TGTGCCAGCCAACAGGGCTACAATGAGCAGTTCTTC. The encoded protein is CASQQGYNEQFF.

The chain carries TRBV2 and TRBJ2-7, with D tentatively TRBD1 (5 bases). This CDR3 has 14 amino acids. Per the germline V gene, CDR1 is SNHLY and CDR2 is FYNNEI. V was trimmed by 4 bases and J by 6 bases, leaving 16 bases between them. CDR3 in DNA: TGTGCCAGCAGTGCCGCTCCCCAGGGCATCGAGCAGTACTTC. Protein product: CASSAAPQGIEQYF.

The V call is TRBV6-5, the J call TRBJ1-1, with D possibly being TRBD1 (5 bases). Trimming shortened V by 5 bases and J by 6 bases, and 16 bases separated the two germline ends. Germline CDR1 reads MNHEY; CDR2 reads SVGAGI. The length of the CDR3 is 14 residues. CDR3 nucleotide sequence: TGTGCCAGCAGTACCCAGGGTAAGCTGGCTGAAGCTTTCTTT. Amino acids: CASSTQGKLAEAFF.

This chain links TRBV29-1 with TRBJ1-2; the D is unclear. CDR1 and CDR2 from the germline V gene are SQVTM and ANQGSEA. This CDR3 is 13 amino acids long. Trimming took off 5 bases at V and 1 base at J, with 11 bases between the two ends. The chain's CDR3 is CSVFGVINYGYTF. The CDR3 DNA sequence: TGCAGCGTTTTCGGGGTTATTAACTATGGCTACACCTTC.

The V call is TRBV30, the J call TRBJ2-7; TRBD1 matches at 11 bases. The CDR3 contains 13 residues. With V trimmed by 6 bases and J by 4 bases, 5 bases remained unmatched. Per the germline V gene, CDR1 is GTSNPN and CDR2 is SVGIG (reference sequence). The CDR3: CACTRDRGYEQYF. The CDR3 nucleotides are TGTGCCTGTACCCGGGACAGGGGGTACGAGCAGTACTTC. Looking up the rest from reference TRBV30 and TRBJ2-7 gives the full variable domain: SQTIHQWPATLVQPVGSPLSLECTVEGTSNPNLYWYRQAAGRGLQLLFYSVGIGQISSEVPQNLSASRPQDRQFILSSKKLLLSDSGFYLCACTRDRGYEQYFGPGTRLTVT.

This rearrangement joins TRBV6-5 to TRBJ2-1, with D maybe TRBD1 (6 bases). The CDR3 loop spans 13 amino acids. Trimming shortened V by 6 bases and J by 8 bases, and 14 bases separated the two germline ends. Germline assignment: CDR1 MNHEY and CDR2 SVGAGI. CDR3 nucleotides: TGTGCCAGCAGAAGGGGGTCTCGGGATGAGCAGTTCTTC. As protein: CASRRGSRDEQFF.

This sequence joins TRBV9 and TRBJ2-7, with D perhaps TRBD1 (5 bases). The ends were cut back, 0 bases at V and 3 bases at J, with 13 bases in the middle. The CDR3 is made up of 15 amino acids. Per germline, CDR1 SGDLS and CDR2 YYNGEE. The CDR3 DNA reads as TGTGCCAGCAGCGTAGAAACAGGAGCCCTCTACGAGCAGTACTTC. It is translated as CASSVETGALYEQYF.